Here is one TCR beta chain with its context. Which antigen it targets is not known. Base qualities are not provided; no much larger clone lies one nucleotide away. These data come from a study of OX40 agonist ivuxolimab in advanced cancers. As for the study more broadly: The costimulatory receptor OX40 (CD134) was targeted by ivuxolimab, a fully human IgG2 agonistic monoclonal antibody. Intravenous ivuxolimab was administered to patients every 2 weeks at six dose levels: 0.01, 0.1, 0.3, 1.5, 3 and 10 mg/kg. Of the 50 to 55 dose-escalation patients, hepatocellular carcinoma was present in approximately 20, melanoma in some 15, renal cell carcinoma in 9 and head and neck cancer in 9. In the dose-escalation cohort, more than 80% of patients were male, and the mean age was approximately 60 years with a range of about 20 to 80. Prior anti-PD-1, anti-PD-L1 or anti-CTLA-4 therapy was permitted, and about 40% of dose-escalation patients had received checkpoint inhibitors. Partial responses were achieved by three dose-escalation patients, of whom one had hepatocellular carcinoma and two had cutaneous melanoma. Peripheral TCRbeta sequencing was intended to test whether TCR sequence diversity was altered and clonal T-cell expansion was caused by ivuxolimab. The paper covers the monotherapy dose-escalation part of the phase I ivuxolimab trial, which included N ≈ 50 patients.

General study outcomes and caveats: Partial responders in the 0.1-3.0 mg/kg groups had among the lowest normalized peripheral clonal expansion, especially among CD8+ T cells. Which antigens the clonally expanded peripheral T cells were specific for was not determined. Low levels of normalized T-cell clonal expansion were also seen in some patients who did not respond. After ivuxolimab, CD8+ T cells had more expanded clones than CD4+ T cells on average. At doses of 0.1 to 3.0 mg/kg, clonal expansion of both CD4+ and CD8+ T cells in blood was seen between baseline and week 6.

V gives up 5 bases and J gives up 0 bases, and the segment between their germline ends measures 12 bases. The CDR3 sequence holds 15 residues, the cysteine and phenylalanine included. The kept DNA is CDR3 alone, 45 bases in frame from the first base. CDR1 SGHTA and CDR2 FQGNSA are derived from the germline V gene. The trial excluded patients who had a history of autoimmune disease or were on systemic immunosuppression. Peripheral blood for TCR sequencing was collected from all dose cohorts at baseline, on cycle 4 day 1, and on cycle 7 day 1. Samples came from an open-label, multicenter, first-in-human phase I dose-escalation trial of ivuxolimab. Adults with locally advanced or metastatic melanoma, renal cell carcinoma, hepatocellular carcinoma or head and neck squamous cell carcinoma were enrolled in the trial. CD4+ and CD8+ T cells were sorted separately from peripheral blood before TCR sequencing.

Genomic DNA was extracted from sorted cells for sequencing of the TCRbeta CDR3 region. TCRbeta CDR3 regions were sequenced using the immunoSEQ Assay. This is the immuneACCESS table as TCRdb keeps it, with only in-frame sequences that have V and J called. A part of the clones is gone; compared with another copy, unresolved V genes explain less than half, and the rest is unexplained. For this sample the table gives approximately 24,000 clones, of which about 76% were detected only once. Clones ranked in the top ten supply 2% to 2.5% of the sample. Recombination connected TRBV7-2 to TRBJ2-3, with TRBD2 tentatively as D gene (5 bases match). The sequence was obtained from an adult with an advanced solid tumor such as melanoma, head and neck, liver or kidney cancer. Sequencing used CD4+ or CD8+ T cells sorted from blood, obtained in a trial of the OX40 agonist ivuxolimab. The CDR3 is CASSPGGFSTDTQYF. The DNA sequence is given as TGTGCCAGCAGCCCGGGCGGGTTTAGCACAGATACGCAGTATTTT.